This TCR beta chain was identified during a study of blood T cell repertoires in COVID-19. Across the whole study: Researchers got acute and convalescent COVID-19 samples from the United States, Italy and Spain. Sources were T cells, B-cell-depleted T cells, or PBMCs; the material itself was cDNA or gDNA.

Recruited during active infection, patients (from Seattle) were subsequently followed longitudinally. Authors' processing steps: It was from reference gene primer amplification that nucleated cell counts were estimated. Clones were read by immunoSEQ multiplex PCR, and TCRdb kept only the in-frame ones, dropping some. That table furnishes V, J and clone size, whereas the DNA furnished D and trimming. The sample lists hundreds of thousands of clones, 80% to 90% occurring once. This receptor was taken from a woman between 50 and 59 years old with COVID-19, enrolled during active disease. Sequenced sample: peripheral blood.

CDR3: CASTSLYGSSSYNEQFF. Written as DNA, the CDR3 is TGTGCCAGCACCTCTTTATACGGGAGTAGCTCCTACAATGAGCAGTTCTTC. V is TRBV5-6 and J is TRBJ2-1, with a tentative D call TRBD2 (6 bases). The V gene's germline CDR1 is SGHDT and CDR2 YYEEEE. V lost 6 bases, J lost 0 bases, and 19 bases lay in between. The CDR3 has 17 amino acids. Full variable domain (rest looked up from reference TRBV5-6 and TRBJ2-1): DAGVTQSPTHLIKTRGQQVTLRCSPKSGHDTVSWYQQALGQGPQFIFQYYEEEERQRGNFPDRFSGHQFPNYSSELNVNALLLGDSALYLCASTSLYGSSSYNEQFFGPGTRLTVL.